The 13 T cell receptor beta chains below were found in one sample sequenced in a study of T cell responses to AZD1222 COVID-19 vaccine. TCRdb's table, derived via immunoSEQ multiplex PCR, lists solely in-frame clones and lacks some. Of some 60,000 clones in the sample, 60% to 85% were seen once. The starting material was peripheral blood, obtained 28 days after the second AZD1222 dose. All receptors derive from an adult who received the AZD1222 COVID-19 vaccine.

This rearrangement joins TRBV5-6 to TRBJ2-3; no reliable D call. Trimming stripped 4 bases from V and 1 base from J, with 10 bases between. The germline V gene encodes CDR1 SGHDT and CDR2 YYEEEE. The CDR3 is 14 amino acids. The CDR3 loop is CASSPRAGTDTQYF. The CDR3 DNA reads TGTGCCAGCAGCCCCCGGGCGGGCACAGATACGCAGTATTTT.

The V and J genes are TRBV5-6 and TRBJ1-1; D not resolved. This CDR3 region has 13 residues. Trimming removed 0 bases at V and 4 bases at J, with 7 bases between. Germline loops: CDR1 SGHDT, CDR2 YYEEEE. CDR3 bases: TGTGCCAGCAGCTTGGCGGGAGCCACTGAAGCTTTCTTT. Translation: CASSLAGATEAFF.

The chain links TRBV3-1 (or the pseudogene TRBV3-2) to TRBJ2-7; TRBD1 matches at 8 bases. Germline loops: CDR1 LGHDT, CDR2 YNNKEL (reference sequence). The V gene end was trimmed by 2 bases and the J gene end by 4 bases; junction bases not matched to a gene: 25. This CDR3 is 21 amino acids long. The CDR3, as DNA: TGTGCCAGCAGCCAACCTCATTCCCGAAGTAGGACAGGGACTCCCAGGTACGAGCAGTACTTC. Translating gives CASSQPHSRSRTGTPRYEQYF.

The rearrangement uses TRBV3-1 (or the pseudogene TRBV3-2) and TRBJ1-2; D unclear. Trimming pared 0 bases from V and 4 bases from J, leaving 12 bases between. The CDR3 contains 15 residues. CDR1 is LGHDT and CDR2 is YNNKEL in the germline V gene (reference sequence). CDR3 in amino acids: CASSQDRSRGYGYTF. The CDR3, as DNA: TGTGCCAGCAGCCAAGATAGGAGCCGGGGCTATGGCTACACCTTC.

The chain combines TRBV10-3 with TRBJ2-7; possible D gene TRBD2, 7 bases. V shed 6 bases and J shed 6 bases, with 15 bases lying between them. From germline, CDR1 is ENHRY and CDR2 SYGVKD. The CDR3 is 13 residues long. The CDR3 region is CAIRRREGGEQYF. For the CDR3, the DNA is TGTGCCATCAGGAGGAGGGAGGGGGGCGAGCAGTACTTC.

The genes are TRBV6-5 and TRBJ1-1; weak D call: TRBD1 (5 bases). The germline V and J ends were trimmed by 4 bases and 3 bases, with 12 bases remaining between them. Germline CDR1 is MNHEY and CDR2 is SVGAGI. The CDR3 loop spans 14 amino acids. The CDR3 nucleotides are TGTGCCAGCAGTTCCCGGGACGCGGACACTGAAGCTTTCTTT. Amino acids: CASSSRDADTEAFF.

The chain couples TRBV27 to TRBJ2-1; 12 bases map to TRBD2. Germline V CDR1 and CDR2: MNHEY, SMNVEV (reference sequence). The CDR3 runs to 18 residues. J gave up 9 bases and V 3 bases, and 15 bases lay outside the gene matches. CDR3 sequence: CASSLFGASGGAGVEQFF. The CDR3 bases are TGTGCCAGCAGTTTGTTTGGGGCTAGCGGGGGGGCCGGTGTTGAGCAGTTCTTC.

The chain has TRBV4-3 and TRBJ2-1, with 8 nucleotides matching TRBD1. Germline V gene lookup returns CDR1 LGHNA and CDR2 YSLEER. V dropped 3 bases and J dropped 5; count of bases not matched to a gene: 6. The CDR3 length is 15 residues. This CDR3 is CASSHRTGTDNEQFF. The CDR3 nucleotides are TGCGCCAGCAGCCATAGGACAGGGACCGACAATGAGCAGTTCTTC.

The CDR3 sequence: CAIKPLHF. The CDR3 DNA follows: TGTGCCATCAAGCCCCTCCACTTT. J is TRBJ1-6 and V is TRBV10-3; D is unresolved. Germline-derived CDR1 and CDR2 are ENHRY and SYGVKD. The V end was cut by 7 bases, the J end by 13 bases, with 2 bases between. The length of the CDR3 is 8 residues.

The genes are TRBV28 and TRBJ1-5; 7 nucleotides match TRBD1. V dropped 6 bases and J dropped 7; count of bases not matched to a gene: 12. The CDR3 is 15 residues long. Per germline, CDR1 MDHEN and CDR2 SYDVKM. DNA of the CDR3: TGTGCCAGCAGGAGCAGGGGGGCGCCTGGGCAGCCCCAGCATTTT. Its protein is CASRSRGAPGQPQHF.

The J gene is TRBJ2-7, the V gene TRBV7-8; D unclear. With 5 bases removed from V and 2 bases from J, the gap between germline ends came to 16 bases. The CDR3 sequence is 15 residues long. Germline lookup yields CDR1 SGHVS and CDR2 FQNEAQ. The CDR3, as DNA: TGTGCCAGCAGCCCACCCCGACGGATTGCCTACGAGCAGTACTTC. Translated: CASSPPRRIAYEQYF.

J is TRBJ1-1 and V is TRBV11-3; no firm D call. The CDR3 length is 15 residues. Germline CDR1 reads SGHNT; CDR2 reads YENEEA. The ends were cut back, 4 bases at V and 2 bases at J, with 14 bases in the middle. The CDR3 DNA sequence: TGTGCCAGCAGCTCCACCCACCGAGGAAACACTGAAGCTTTCTTT. Translating it yields CASSSTHRGNTEAFF.

This clone was picked up one time. The chain couples TRBV5-1 to TRBJ2-5; 8 positions match TRBD2. With 0 bases clipped from V and 3 bases from J, the junction kept 1 base outside the gene matches. The CDR3 loop spans 14 amino acids. Germline V gene sequence: CDR1 SGHRS, CDR2 YFSETQ. The CDR3 region is CASSLGAGEETQYF. For the CDR3, the DNA is TGCGCCAGCAGCTTGGGAGCGGGAGAAGAGACCCAGTACTTC.